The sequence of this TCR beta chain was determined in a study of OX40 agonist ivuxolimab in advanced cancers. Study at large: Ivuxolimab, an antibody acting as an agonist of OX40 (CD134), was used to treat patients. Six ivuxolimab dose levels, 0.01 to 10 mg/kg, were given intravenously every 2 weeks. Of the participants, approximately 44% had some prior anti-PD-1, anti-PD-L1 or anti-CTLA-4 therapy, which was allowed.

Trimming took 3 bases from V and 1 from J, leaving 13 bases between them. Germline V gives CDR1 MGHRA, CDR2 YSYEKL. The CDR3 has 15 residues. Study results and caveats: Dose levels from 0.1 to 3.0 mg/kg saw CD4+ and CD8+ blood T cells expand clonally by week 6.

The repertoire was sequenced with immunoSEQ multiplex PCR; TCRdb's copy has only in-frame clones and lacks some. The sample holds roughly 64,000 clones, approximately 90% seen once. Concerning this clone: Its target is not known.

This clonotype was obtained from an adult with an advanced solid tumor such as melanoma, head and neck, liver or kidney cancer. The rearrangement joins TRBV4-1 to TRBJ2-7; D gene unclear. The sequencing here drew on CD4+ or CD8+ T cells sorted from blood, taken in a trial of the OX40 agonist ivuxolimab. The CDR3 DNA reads TGCGCCAGCAGCCAGACTTCAACTGGGTCCTACGAGCAGTACTTC. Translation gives CASSQTSTGSYEQYF.